This is a list of T cell receptor beta chains from one sample in a study of cytomegalovirus exposure and HLA in healthy donors. TCRdb's copy holds only in-frame clones and misses some; the assay was immunoSEQ multiplex PCR. The data show approximately 100,000 clones, around three quarters seen once. The material sequenced was PBMCs. These receptors originate from a man aged 40-55 years in good health and CMV-seropositive. CDR3s include the opening cysteine and the closing phenylalanine or tryptophan. For some rows the clone size is stated as once, few or many, or as a class when expanded; others skip it.

clone_size	v_call	j_call	cdr3_aa
once	TRBV7-9	TRBJ2-1	CASSQTGFAYNEQFF
NA	TRBV28	TRBJ2-3	CASNGLADTQYF
few	TRBV30	TRBJ2-5	CAWKRPELETQYF
NA	TRBV18	TRBJ1-6	CASSTRQGNSPLHF
NA	TRBV7-2	TRBJ2-2	CASSLGQVNTGELFF
few	TRBV14	TRBJ1-5	CASSPSSNQPQHF
NA	TRBV6-1	TRBJ2-3	CASSSLSADTQYF
NA	TRBV6-5	TRBJ1-5	CASRGIQDNQPQHF
NA	TRBV7-8	TRBJ2-2	CASSAYRDRNTGELFF
NA	TRBV5-1	TRBJ2-7	CASSLVAGGTYEQYF
NA	TRBV19	TRBJ2-1	CASSASGGNEQFF
few	TRBV6-1	TRBJ2-7	CASSGGTGTYEQYF
NA	TRBV6-5	TRBJ1-2	CASTSDRENYGYTF
NA	TRBV7-9	TRBJ1-2	CASSSKGGEYYGYTF
NA	TRBV28	TRBJ1-1	CASYYPRGQGVGTEAFF
NA	TRBV6-5	TRBJ2-1	CASSYSQGNEQFF
NA	TRBV13	TRBJ1-1	CASSLVQGYEVFF
once	TRBV21-1	TRBJ1-1	CATSVEAFF
NA	TRBV4-2	TRBJ2-1	CASSRTSTPGNEQFF
once	TRBV7-3	TRBJ2-2	CASSFNRGTGELFF
NA	TRBV5-1	TRBJ2-4	CASSSGQGSKNIQYF
NA	TRBV7-3	TRBJ1-2	CASSRLPGENYGYTF
NA	TRBV12-5	TRBJ2-3	CASGSGEVTGQVNTQYF
NA	TRBV4-3	TRBJ2-1	CASSLTGAYEQFF
NA	TRBV28	TRBJ2-7	CASSSHFGGADYEQYF
NA	TRBV9	TRBJ2-1	CASSNGGYNEQFF
NA	TRBV6-1	TRBJ2-2	CASRQGNTGELFF
NA	TRBV5-1	TRBJ2-1	CASSIVSGGASYNEQFF
NA	TRBV4-3	TRBJ2-7	CASSQDPGQADEQYF
NA	TRBV7-2	TRBJ2-1	CASSLAGGSGGSEQFF
NA	TRBV19	TRBJ2-7	CASSITGDETGQYF
few	TRBV7-3	TRBJ1-2	CASSGEGPLRIRGYTF
NA	TRBV18	TRBJ1-5	CASSPTIGADQPQHF
once	TRBV18	TRBJ1-6	CASSPLEGLRSPLHF
once	TRBV5-4	TRBJ1-2	CASSLATGGAGYGYTF
once	TRBV7-9	TRBJ2-7	CASTSRGRSYEQYF
NA	TRBV27	TRBJ2-7	CASSLRGGGGPSYEQYF
NA	TRBV4-1	TRBJ2-5	CASSAWRGETQYF
once	TRBV29-1	TRBJ2-3	CSGLTSEDTQYF
NA	TRBV18	TRBJ2-5	CASSPPAGRETQYF
NA	TRBV5-1	TRBJ1-1	CASTPGGVNTEAFF
NA	TRBV6-5	TRBJ1-2	CASSSYGQTGYTF
once	TRBV19	NA	CASSFRQEYRYEQYF
NA	TRBV10-3	TRBJ2-7	CAISGLAGGGSYEQYF
NA	TRBV9	TRBJ1-2	CASSFSVDRAYGYTF
NA	TRBV19	TRBJ1-1	CASSAGTMNTEAFF
NA	TRBV28	TRBJ2-7	CASSLTPRAYEQYF
NA	TRBV7-2	TRBJ2-7	CASSPNRGFEQYF
NA	TRBV27	TRBJ1-5	CASSLRESNQPQHF
few	TRBV10-3	TRBJ2-7	CATLTNTGSDEQYF
few	TRBV5-1	TRBJ2-3	CASSQRTSGGLNNTQYF
NA	TRBV2	TRBJ1-5	CASSTRGNQPQHF
NA	TRBV30	TRBJ1-1	CAWRKNRDIHFGHTEAFF
once	TRBV5-6	TRBJ1-1	CASSLSGRWGMNTEAFF
NA	TRBV6-6	TRBJ1-6	CASSLQNSNSPLHF